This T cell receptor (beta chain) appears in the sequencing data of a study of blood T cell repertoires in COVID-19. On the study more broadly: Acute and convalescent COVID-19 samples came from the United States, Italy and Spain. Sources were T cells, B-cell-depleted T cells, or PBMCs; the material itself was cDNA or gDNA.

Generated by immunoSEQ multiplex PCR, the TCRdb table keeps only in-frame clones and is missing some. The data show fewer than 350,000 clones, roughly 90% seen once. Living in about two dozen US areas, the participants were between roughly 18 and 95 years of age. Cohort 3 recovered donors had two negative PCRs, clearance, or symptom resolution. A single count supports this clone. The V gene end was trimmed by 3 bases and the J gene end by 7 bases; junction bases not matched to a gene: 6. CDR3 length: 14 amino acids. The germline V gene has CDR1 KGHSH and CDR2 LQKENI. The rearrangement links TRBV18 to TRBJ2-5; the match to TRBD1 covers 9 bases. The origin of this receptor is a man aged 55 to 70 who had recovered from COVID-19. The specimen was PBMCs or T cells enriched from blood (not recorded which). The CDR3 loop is CASSPDRGLGTQYF. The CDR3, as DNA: TGTGCCAGCTCACCGGACAGGGGATTGGGGACCCAGTACTTC.